The rows below give T cell receptor beta chains drawn from one sample of a study of blood T cell repertoires in COVID-19. Repertoires were generated with immunoSEQ multiplex PCR, while TCRdb's copy carries only in-frame clones and drops some. Of approximately 210,000 clones listed, approximately 80% are singletons. The sequenced sample was PBMCs or T cells enriched from blood (not recorded which). The receptor set was obtained from a woman aged 55-75 years who had recovered from COVID-19. Each CDR3 is given with its conserved first and last residue. D genes are given only for firm matches. Some rows have no size entry. The others give once, few or many, or a class for an expanded clone.

-	-	TRBV10-1	TRBJ1-4	CASPSAWTCNEKLFF	TGCGCCAGCCCCTCGGCTTGGACTTGTAATGAAAAACTGTTTTTT
-	-	TRBV13	TRBJ1-3	CASSRLEGHSGNTIYF	TGTGCCAGCAGCCGTTTGGAGGGTCACTCTGGAAACACCATATATTTT
few	-	TRBV6-2/TRBV6-3	TRBJ2-7	CASSYGGRTYEQYF	TGTGCCAGCAGTTACGGGGGGAGAACCTACGAGCAGTACTTC
once	TRBD1	TRBV6-5	TRBJ2-7	CASSLGGTGSYEQYF	TGTGCCAGCAGCCTCGGCGGGACAGGGTCCTACGAGCAGTACTTC
-	-	TRBV3-1/TRBV3-2	TRBJ2-3	CASSQRGSDTQYF	TGTGCCAGCAGCCAAAGGGGATCAGATACGCAGTATTTT
-	-	TRBV18	TRBJ1-4	CASSPGGVIEKLFF	TGTGCCAGCTCACCAGGCGGGGTTATTGAAAAACTGTTTTTT
-	-	TRBV27	TRBJ1-1	CASRALAGREAFF	TGTGCCAGCAGGGCCCTTGCGGGGCGGGAAGCTTTCTTT
-	TRBD1	TRBV6-5	TRBJ1-3	CASSQTGVGNTIYF	TGTGCCAGCAGCCAGACAGGGGTCGGAAACACCATATATTTT
-	TRBD2	TRBV7-2	TRBJ2-5	CASSLPGTSGRRETQYF	TGTGCCAGCAGCTTACCCGGGACTAGCGGGAGGCGCGAGACCCAGTACTTC
few	TRBD1	TRBV4-1	TRBJ1-2	CASSSPDRGLYGYTF	TGCGCCAGCAGCTCCCCGGACAGGGGGCTGTATGGCTACACCTTC
-	TRBD1	TRBV9	TRBJ1-1	CASSTGQGASTEAFF	TGTGCCAGCAGCACCGGACAGGGGGCGAGCACTGAAGCTTTCTTT
-	-	TRBV15	TRBJ2-6	CATSRDPGLVANVLTF	TGTGCCACCAGCAGAGATCCCGGGTTGGTGGCCAACGTCCTGACTTTC
-	TRBD1	TRBV19	TRBJ2-2	CASTGTANTGELFF	TGTGCCAGTACCGGGACAGCGAACACCGGGGAGCTGTTTTTT
few	TRBD1	TRBV28	TRBJ1-2	CASSLPGTGVYYGYTF	TGTGCCAGCAGCCTCCCCGGGACAGGGGTTTACTATGGCTACACCTTC
-	TRBD2	TRBV2	TRBJ2-1	CASVVSATSGYNEQFF	TGTGCCAGCGTCGTGTCCGCGACTAGCGGGTACAATGAGCAGTTCTTC
-	-	TRBV4-2	TRBJ1-3	CASSQDRSSGNTIYF	TGTGCCAGCAGCCAAGACAGGTCCTCTGGAAACACCATATATTTT
-	-	TRBV5-6	TRBJ2-1	CASSRRLQGDSYNEQFF	TGTGCCAGCAGTCGCCGTTTACAGGGAGATAGTTACAATGAGCAGTTCTTC
-	TRBD2	TRBV4-2	TRBJ2-2	CASSQEGGDTGELFF	TGTGCCAGCAGCCAAGAGGGGGGGGACACCGGGGAGCTGTTTTTT
few	TRBD1	TRBV19	TRBJ2-1	CASSAGTGGYNEQFF	TGTGCCAGTAGTGCCGGGACAGGGGGTTACAATGAGCAGTTCTTC
-	-	TRBV12-5	TRBJ2-3	CASGLALIGGGRDTQYF	TGTGCTAGTGGTTTGGCCCTAATAGGGGGTGGAAGAGATACGCAGTATTTT
-	TRBD2	TRBV5-1	TRBJ2-7	CASSLAGTSGYEQYF	TGCGCCAGCAGCTTGGCCGGGACTAGCGGATACGAGCAGTACTTC
once	TRBD2	TRBV27	TRBJ2-1	CASSLWSQASGKNEQFF	TGTGCCAGCAGTTTATGGTCGCAAGCTAGCGGGAAGAATGAGCAGTTCTTC
-	TRBD2	TRBV7-2	TRBJ2-1	CASSTSGGGHNEQFF	TGTGCCAGCAGCACGAGCGGGGGGGGACACAATGAGCAGTTCTTC
-	-	TRBV14	TRBJ1-2	CASSQAGNYGYTF	TGTGCCAGCAGCCAAGCGGGAAACTATGGCTACACCTTC
-	TRBD1	TRBV19	TRBJ1-1	CASSTRPPGQGKNTEAFF	TGTGCCAGTAGTACTCGACCTCCCGGACAGGGGAAGAACACTGAAGCTTTCTTT
-	TRBD2	TRBV15	TRBJ2-1	CATSRGTSGGYNEQFF	TGTGCCACCAGCAGAGGCACTAGCGGGGGGTACAATGAGCAGTTCTTC
few	-	TRBV19	TRBJ2-2	CASSTTGNTGELFF	TGTGCCAGTAGTACAACAGGAAACACCGGGGAGCTGTTTTTT
-	TRBD2	TRBV6-5	TRBJ2-2	CASSYPAGGTGELFF	TGTGCCAGCAGTTACCCGGCGGGGGGCACCGGGGAGCTGTTTTTT
few	TRBD1	TRBV11-2	TRBJ1-4	CATRQGNEKLFF	TGTGCCACAAGACAGGGGAATGAAAAACTGTTTTTT
-	-	TRBV3-1/TRBV3-2	TRBJ1-1	CASSYLNTEAFF	TGTGCCAGCAGCTATCTGAACACTGAAGCTTTCTTT
-	-	TRBV5-1	TRBJ2-1	CASSLAAGSNYNEQFF	TGCGCCAGCAGCTTGGCAGCGGGTTCTAACTACAATGAGCAGTTCTTC
-	TRBD1	TRBV2	TRBJ1-4	CASSLTQGANEKLFF	TGTGCCAGCAGCCTCACGCAGGGGGCAAATGAAAAACTGTTTTTT
-	-	TRBV6-4	TRBJ2-1	CASTYRVSSYNEQFF	TGTGCCAGCACTTACAGGGTTAGCTCCTACAATGAGCAGTTCTTC
-	TRBD2	TRBV12-5	TRBJ2-3	CASGLGLVSEADTQYF	TGTGCTAGTGGTCTGGGACTAGTAAGCGAGGCTGATACGCAGTATTTT
-	-	TRBV7-9	TRBJ1-2	CASSPGRGDGYTF	TGTGCCAGCAGCCCGGGACGGGGGGACGGCTACACCTTC
few	TRBD2	TRBV29-1	TRBJ2-7	CSVDSARGGAYEQYF	TGCAGCGTTGACTCGGCCCGGGGGGGAGCGTACGAGCAGTACTTC
-	TRBD1	TRBV7-9	TRBJ1-2	CASSSTGVGYTF	TGTGCCAGCAGCTCGACAGGGGTAGGCTACACCTTC
-	-	TRBV12-5	TRBJ1-1	CASGLVRTVVDTEAFF	TGTGCTAGTGGTTTGGTACGAACGGTCGTGGACACTGAAGCTTTCTTT
-	TRBD1	TRBV5-6	TRBJ1-3	CASSLTGGAGNTIYF	TGTGCCAGCAGCTTAACAGGGGGAGCAGGAAACACCATATATTTT
few	TRBD1	TRBV19	TRBJ2-7	CASSTRQGLEQYF	TGTGCCAGTAGTACCCGACAGGGTCTCGAGCAGTACTTC
-	-	TRBV2	TRBJ2-1	CASSEGDSNEQFF	TGTGCCAGCAGTGAAGGGGACTCTAATGAGCAGTTCTTC
-	-	TRBV10-2	TRBJ1-2	CASSDVQGRGNYGYTF	TGCGCCAGCAGTGACGTCCAGGGGAGGGGGAACTATGGCTACACCTTC
few	-	TRBV4-1	TRBJ1-2	CASSQDGYGYTF	TGCGCCAGCAGCCAAGACGGCTATGGCTACACCTTC
-	-	TRBV10-1	TRBJ1-6	CASSESAVSPLHF	TGCGCCAGCAGTGAGTCGGCCGTTTCACCCCTCCACTTT
-	-	TRBV29-1	TRBJ2-5	CSVDTLRGATGETQYF	TGCAGCGTTGATACCCTCCGGGGGGCGACAGGAGAGACCCAGTACTTC
-	-	TRBV9	TRBJ1-2	CASSPPLGLTNYGYTF	TGTGCCAGCAGCCCCCCACTAGGACTAACTAACTATGGCTACACCTTC
-	-	TRBV19	TRBJ2-1	CASSIITGVLDNEQFF	TGTGCCAGTAGCATCATCACCGGTGTTTTGGACAATGAGCAGTTCTTC
-	TRBD1	TRBV19	TRBJ1-5	CASSSDRDFQPQHF	TGTGCCAGTAGCTCGGACAGGGATTTTCAGCCCCAGCATTTT
-	TRBD1	TRBV11-2	TRBJ1-2	CASSSPKDRGEGYTF	TGTGCCAGCAGCTCACCTAAAGACAGGGGGGAAGGCTACACCTTC
-	TRBD1	TRBV6-5	TRBJ2-1	CASIRQGISYNEQFF	TGTGCCAGCATCAGACAGGGAATTTCCTACAATGAGCAGTTCTTC
-	-	TRBV12-3/TRBV12-4	TRBJ1-1	CASSLQVGSEAFF	TGTGCCAGCAGTCTACAGGTCGGTTCTGAAGCTTTCTTT
-	TRBD2	TRBV27	TRBJ2-1	CASKGTSDYNEQFF	TGTGCCAGCAAAGGGACTAGCGATTACAATGAGCAGTTCTTC
-	TRBD1	TRBV6-4	TRBJ1-1	CASRGQGRNTEAFF	TGTGCCAGCAGGGGACAGGGGAGGAACACTGAAGCTTTCTTT
-	-	TRBV12-3/TRBV12-4	TRBJ2-3	CASSSGVDTQYF	TGTGCCAGCAGTTCAGGGGTAGATACGCAGTATTTT
-	TRBD2	TRBV9	TRBJ2-2	CASSVATSENTGELFF	TGTGCCAGCAGCGTCGCGACTAGCGAGAACACCGGGGAGCTGTTTTTT
-	TRBD1	TRBV5-1	TRBJ1-1	CASSLFQGAYNTEAFF	TGCGCCAGCAGCTTGTTCCAGGGGGCCTACAACACTGAAGCTTTCTTT
-	-	TRBV11-3	TRBJ2-3	CASSPLRRKDTYSPDTQYF	TGTGCCAGCAGCCCCCTCCGCCGCAAAGACACCTACTCCCCAGATACGCAGTATTTT
-	-	TRBV7-8	TRBJ2-2	CASRPGAGELFF	TGTGCCAGCAGGCCAGGGGCCGGGGAGCTGTTTTTT
-	TRBD2	TRBV2	TRBJ2-5	CASTPGLAYSETQYF	TGTGCCAGCACCCCGGGACTAGCGTATTCAGAGACCCAGTACTTC